Listed here is a single TCR beta chain. Enrolled during active infection, Seattle patients were then followed longitudinally. Profiling relied on immunoSEQ multiplex PCR, and the TCRdb table lists in-frame clones only, not all of them. The repertoire holds over 150,000 clones, with just under 85% as singletons. The data were obtained in a study of blood T cell repertoires in COVID-19. Sequencing used peripheral blood. The TCR comes from a woman aged 80 or older with COVID-19, enrolled during active disease.

The CDR3 region is CAWSRRQGDGYTF. The CDR3 bases are TGTGCCTGGAGTCGGCGACAGGGTGATGGCTACACCTTC. This sequence joins TRBV30 and TRBJ1-2; 7 nucleotides match TRBD1. Germline CDR1 and CDR2: GTSNPN and SVGIG (reference sequence). The junction had 6 bases not matched to a gene; V was cut back by 2 bases and J by 6 bases. The CDR3 runs to 13 residues.